This entry lists 17 T cell receptor beta chains sequenced from one sample in a study of T cells in Graves' hyperthyroidism and ophthalmopathy (dated by TCRdb to the late 2010s). Libraries were constructed by multiplex PCR. The sample was run on an Illumina HiSeq 2000. TCR beta CDR3 regions were amplified from RNA transcripts. For the first round of RT-PCR on the TCR CDR3, the HTBI primer set was used together with the Qiagen OneStep RT-PCR kit. The public reads were run again by TCRdb, first through fastp at Q25 and then through MiXCR, and only productive beta chains were kept. Rows with a matching CDR3 protein are joined into one entry that keeps the most common DNA and genes. In this sample the table shows 200,000 to 250,000 distinct CDR3 sequences, around 25% of which occur a single time. The ten largest clonotypes hold 30% to 40% of the sample. Sequenced: blood. These receptors came from a woman in her forties with Graves' ophthalmopathy.

As regards this clonotype: The junction differs from germline at one of its ends, possibly a read error. The chain has TRBV15 and TRBJ2-5, with D unclear. There are 13 residues in the CDR3. Germline CDR1 LNHNV, CDR2 YYDKDF (reference sequence). The CDR3 here is CASSQRLDGTQYF. CDR3 bases: TGTGCCAGCAGCCAACGCCTAGACGGGACCCAGTACTTC.

The chain has TRBV7-8 and TRBJ2-3; D is tentatively TRBD1 or TRBD2 (5 bases each). This CDR3 contains 16 residues. CDR1 and CDR2 (germline): SGHVS, FQNEAQ. V was trimmed by 5 bases and J by 3 bases, leaving 18 bases between them. CDR3 coding DNA: TGTGCCAGCAGCCCAGGTGGCGGATGGGGGACAGATACGCAGTATTTT. It specifies CASSPGGGWGTDTQYF.

This clonotype has a count of ten or more. This chain links TRBV6-1 with TRBJ1-5, with 8 bases that match TRBD1. The CDR3 is 14 residues long. CDR1 is MNHNS, CDR2 SASEGT, per germline. After removal of 3 bases from V and 6 bases from J, the junction contained 4 bases not matched to a gene. CDR3 bases: TGTGCCAGCAGTGATCAGGGGGCGAGTCAGCCCCAGCATTTT. Translation gives CASSDQGASQPQHF.

This clonotype has at least ten counts. The chain links TRBV6-5 to TRBJ1-5, with TRBD1 identical over 9 bases. Germline loops: CDR1 MNHEY, CDR2 SVGAGI. Trimming at V came to 4 bases and at J to 3 bases, leaving 4 bases not matched to a gene. The CDR3 contains 15 residues. CDR3 in amino acids: CASSWTGAANQPQHF. The CDR3 DNA is TGTGCCAGCAGTTGGACAGGGGCAGCCAATCAGCCCCAGCATTTT.

This chain uses TRBV29-1 with TRBJ2-7; the D is unclear. CDR1 SQVTM and CDR2 ANQGSEA come from the germline V gene. Deletions cut 4 bases from V and 0 bases from J, with 10 bases between. This CDR3 spans 13 amino acids. CDR3 nucleotide sequence: TGCAGCGTTGTGGCCGAAAGCTCCTACGAGCAGTACTTC. It specifies CSVVAESSYEQYF.

This clonotype was seen at least ten times. V is TRBV6-5 and J is TRBJ2-5, with 7 nucleotides matching TRBD2. The trim removed 5 bases at V and 2 bases at J, leaving 8 bases unmatched. The germline gives CDR1 MNHEY, CDR2 SVGAGI. This CDR3 contains 15 residues. Here the CDR3 DNA reads TGTGCCAGCAGTCTAATCGGGGGGTTGCAAGAGACCCAGTACTTC. This translates into CASSLIGGLQETQYF.

This sequence joins TRBV20-1 and TRBJ2-7; D possibly corresponds to TRBD2 (5 bases). Germline V gives CDR1 DFQATT, CDR2 SNEGSKA (reference sequence). Deletions cut 2 bases from V and 6 bases from J, with 8 bases between. This CDR3 contains 11 residues. In nucleotides, the CDR3 is TGCAGTGCTAGATCTAGCCGCGAGCAGTACTTC. Translated, it gives CSARSSREQYF.

This clonotype showed up many times. The chain has TRBV28 and TRBJ2-7; D not certain. The CDR3 is 13 residues long. V was cut by 11 bases and J by 3 bases, with 17 bases left in between. CDR1 and CDR2 from the germline V gene are MDHEN and SYDVKM. CDR3: CAAGRGPGYEQYF. DNA for the CDR3: TGTGCCGCCGGGCGTGGGCCAGGCTACGAGCAGTACTTC.

The table lists this clonotype with many counts. This sequence joins TRBV27 and TRBJ2-3; 9 bases line up with TRBD1. V was pared by 6 bases and J by 6 bases, with 10 bases of the junction left unmatched. Germline values: CDR1 MNHEY, CDR2 SMNVEV (reference sequence). This CDR3 contains 15 residues. DNA of the CDR3: TGTGCCAGCAGACCCCGGGACAGGGCTTCCGATACGCAGTATTTT. It specifies CASRPRDRASDTQYF.

This clonotype was recorded only once. The V call is TRBV12-3 or TRBV12-4, the J call TRBJ1-1; D ambiguous. V lost 3 bases and J lost 3, with 8 bases in between. The CDR3 is 13 amino acids. The DNA of the CDR3 is TGTGCCAGCAGTTTGATCTCTGACACTGAAGCTTTCTTT. Translating it yields CASSLISDTEAFF.

This clonotype was detected only a few times. This chain uses TRBV12-3 or TRBV12-4 with TRBJ2-5; the D gene is possibly TRBD1 (5 bases). Trimming took 6 bases from V and 7 from J, leaving 15 bases between them. This CDR3 spans 13 amino acids. The CDR3 loop is CASSKDTLGTQYF. Written as DNA, the CDR3 is TGTGCCAGCAGCAAGGACACCCTGGGGACCCAGTACTTC.

This clonotype has at least ten counts. This sequence joins TRBV28 and TRBJ1-3; D remains ambiguous. V lost 6 bases to trimming and J lost 5 bases, with 14 bases between them. This CDR3 contains 14 residues. Germline lookup yields CDR1 MDHEN and CDR2 SYDVKM. The CDR3 is CASSPGPGRNTIYF. CDR3 in DNA: TGTGCCAGCAGCCCCGGACCCGGGAGAAACACCATATATTTT.

This clonotype showed up many times. The chain couples TRBV14 to TRBJ2-7; the D is unclear. Trimming left V 0 bases short and J 4 bases short, with 16 bases between. CDR3 length equals 16 residues. Germline V gene lookup returns CDR1 SGHDN and CDR2 FVKESK. The DNA for the CDR3 is TGTGCCAGCAGCCAAGAACGGCAGGCGGCCTTATACGAGCAGTACTTC. Translating it yields CASSQERQAALYEQYF.

This clonotype was recorded at least ten times. The chain combines TRBV7-9 with TRBJ2-7; weak D call: TRBD2 (5 bases). The CDR3 extends over 13 amino acids. In germline, CDR1 is SEHNR, CDR2 FQNEAQ (reference sequence). Deletions cut 5 bases from V and 6 bases from J, with 14 bases between. CDR3 nucleotide sequence: TGTGCCAGCAGCCAACCAGCCCGGGGCGAGCAGTACTTC. This sequence encodes CASSQPARGEQYF.

The sample holds many counts of this clonotype. J is TRBJ2-7 and V is TRBV27; TRBD1 matches 10 bases. Germline loops: CDR1 MNHEY, CDR2 SMNVEV (reference sequence). The CDR3 is 17 amino acids. Germline trimming cut 4 bases from V and 2 bases from J; bases unmatched to any gene: 11. The CDR3 reads CASSSPIRQGATYEQYF. The CDR3 DNA reads as TGTGCCAGCAGTTCCCCTATCCGACAGGGGGCAACCTACGAGCAGTACTTC.

This clonotype was seen just once. V usage is TRBV28 and J usage is TRBJ1-2; D gene unclear. V lost 6 bases to trimming and J lost 4 bases, with 12 bases between them. In germline, CDR1 is MDHEN, CDR2 SYDVKM. The length of the CDR3 is 13 residues. CDR3 bases: TGTGCCAGCAGGGTAACCTCGGGCTATGGCTACACCTTC. Protein product: CASRVTSGYGYTF.

Ten or more counts support this clonotype. The CDR3 loop reads CASSAHKTGELFF. In DNA, the CDR3 is TGTGCCAGCAGCGCCCACAAGACCGGGGAGCTGTTTTTT. The rearrangement links TRBV9 to TRBJ2-2, with no clear D. CDR1 is SGDLS, CDR2 YYNGEE, per germline. The CDR3 has 13 amino acids. V lost 3 bases and J lost 5, with 8 bases in between.